This T cell receptor (beta chain) was found in a study of blood T cell repertoires in COVID-19. Study in general: Material from acute and convalescent COVID-19 was sourced from the United States, Italy and Spain. T cells, B-cell-depleted T cells, or PBMCs provided the cDNA or gDNA that served as material.

There are a few counts of this clone. Germline CDR1 reads LNHDA; CDR2 reads SQIVND (reference sequence). This CDR3 contains 16 residues. The trim removed 3 bases at V and 3 bases at J, leaving 6 bases unmatched. TCRdb's table, derived via immunoSEQ multiplex PCR, lists solely in-frame clones and lacks some. The data show about 480,000 clones, with more than 85% seen just once and about 4.5% held by the top ten. Material for sequencing was peripheral blood. V and J are TRBV19 and TRBJ1-4; 8 positions agree with TRBD1. This sequence was found in a woman in her 30s with acute or convalescent COVID-19. CDR3 in amino acids: CASSIGQGEANEKLFF. CDR3 nucleotide sequence: TGTGCCAGTAGTATCGGACAGGGCGAGGCTAATGAAAAACTGTTTTTT. The full variable domain, completed using reference TRBV19 and TRBJ1-4, is DGGITQSPKYLFRKEGQNVTLSCEQNLNHDAMYWYRQDPGQGLRLIYYSQIVNDFQKGDIAEGYSVSREKKESFPLTVTSAQKNPTAFYLCASSIGQGEANEKLFFGSGTQLSVL.